Each of the 10 T cell receptor beta chains below was sequenced from the same sample in a study of spatial heterogeneity in lung cancer (dated by TCRdb to 2018 to 2020). Libraries were built with 5' RACE. For sequencing, a NextSeq 500 was employed. TCRdb passed the public sequencing reads through fastp at Q25 and MiXCR, retaining productive beta sequences. Each CDR3 protein gets just one entry, which takes the most common genes and DNA from the rows behind it. In all, the sample holds tens of thousands of distinct CDR3 sequences, and 5.8% of those were seen once. Roughly 11% of the sample belongs to the ten largest clones. The time point label, as the study defines it: sample taken at primary tumor resection. Without any cell sorting, TCR sequencing was performed on whole RNA extracted either from tumor and nontumor lung tissue or from cryopreserved PBMC samples. This sample comprised PBMCs, obtained at surgery. The receptors come from a male donor with early-stage non-small cell lung cancer.

This chain joins TRBV5-4 and TRBJ2-1; tentatively, D is TRBD1 or TRBD2 (5 bases each). V lost 3 bases to trimming and J lost 5 bases, with 15 bases between them. Germline lookup yields CDR1 SGHNT and CDR2 YYREEE (reference sequence). The CDR3 length is 15 residues. In nucleotides, the CDR3 is TGTGCCAGCAGCTGGGACCCCCGGCAGGACAATGAGCAGTTCTTC. Protein sequence: CASSWDPRQDNEQFF.

V is TRBV27 and J is TRBJ1-5; D may be TRBD1 (5 bases). Germline V gene sequence: CDR1 MNHEY, CDR2 SMNVEV (reference sequence). The CDR3 covers 13 residues. Trimming left V 10 bases short and J 2 bases short, with 12 bases between. DNA of the CDR3: TGTGCCACTTCAGGGACGGGCAATCAGCCCCAGCATTTT. Encoded protein: CATSGTGNQPQHF.

This clonotype was recorded many times. The chain couples TRBV28 to TRBJ2-4, with 10 bases lining up with TRBD2. The V gene's germline CDR1 is MDHEN and CDR2 SYDVKM. There are 17 residues in the CDR3. V lost 4 bases, J lost 2 bases, and 8 bases stayed unmatched. The CDR3 region has the DNA TGTGCCAGCAGTTCGGGAAGCGGGGGGGCGACCAAAAACATTCAGTACTTC. It encodes CASSSGSGGATKNIQYF.

This chain connects TRBV5-6 to TRBJ2-5; 7 bases agree with TRBD2. Germline V gene sequence: CDR1 SGHDT, CDR2 YYEEEE. Losses at the gene ends were 6 bases for V and 0 bases for J; bases not matched to a gene: 5. The CDR3 runs to 14 residues. CDR3 loop: CASTGGWYQETQYF. CDR3 nucleotide sequence: TGTGCCAGCACCGGGGGGTGGTACCAAGAGACCCAGTACTTC.

In its sample, this clonotype was seen a few times. The CDR3 nucleotides read TGTGCCGCAAGGACTAGCGGGGCCTACGAGCAGTACTTC. Its protein is CAARTSGAYEQYF. V gene TRBV10-3 combines with J gene TRBJ2-7; 12 bases are shared with TRBD2. CDR1 is ENHRY, CDR2 SYGVKD, per germline. The trim removed 11 bases at V and 2 bases at J, leaving 4 bases unmatched. The CDR3 spans 13 residues.

This clonotype was observed many times. CDR3 in amino acids: CASSYTGTSGGFVTDTQYF. CDR3 in DNA: TGTGCCAGCAGTTACACCGGGACTAGCGGGGGGTTTGTCACAGATACGCAGTATTTT. This chain joins TRBV6-5 and TRBJ2-3, with 15 bases matching TRBD2. Germline CDR1 and CDR2: MNHEY and SVGAGI. V was pared by 2 bases and J by 2 bases, with 8 bases of the junction left unmatched. There are 19 residues in the CDR3.

The chain couples TRBV7-9 to TRBJ2-3; 8 bases line up with TRBD2. The CDR3 sequence is 16 residues long. Trimming removed 3 bases from V and 1 base from J; junction bases left unmatched: 6. The germline V gene has CDR1 SEHNR and CDR2 FQNEAQ (reference sequence). This CDR3 reads CASSFSSGGGTDTQYF. Here the CDR3 DNA reads TGTGCCAGCAGCTTTTCAAGCGGGGGAGGCACAGATACGCAGTATTTT.

This clonotype was observed a handful of times. The chain recombines TRBV12-3 or TRBV12-4 with TRBJ1-1; D remains unclear. Trimming pared 3 bases from V and 6 bases from J, leaving 5 bases between. The CDR3 length is 11 residues. In nucleotides, the CDR3 is TGTGCCAGCAGTTTCGGGGCTGAAGCTTTCTTT. Translation gives CASSFGAEAFF.

This chain links TRBV7-9 with TRBJ1-1; D is undetermined. The CDR3 has 15 residues. V was shortened by 2 bases and J by 3 bases, with 13 bases between the two germline ends. The germline gives CDR1 SEHNR, CDR2 FQNEAQ (reference sequence). This CDR3 reads CASSLQYRADTEAFF. The CDR3 region has the DNA TGTGCCAGCAGCTTACAGTACCGGGCGGACACTGAAGCTTTCTTT. Together with reference TRBV7-9 and TRBJ1-1, the CDR3 gives the full variable domain: DTGVSQNPRHKITKRGQNVTFRCDPISEHNRLYWYRQTLGQGPEFLTYFQNEAQLEKSRLLSDRFSAERPKGSFSTLEIQRTEQGDSAMYLCASSLQYRADTEAFFGQGTRLTVV.

This clonotype was observed a few times. V usage is TRBV2 and J usage is TRBJ2-5; D tentatively reads TRBD1 or TRBD2 (5 bases each). This CDR3 has 15 residues. The V end lost 3 bases, the J end lost 2 bases, and 13 bases lay between the germline ends. The germline V gene encodes CDR1 SNHLY and CDR2 FYNNEI. Written as DNA, the CDR3 is TGTGCCAGCAGTGACGACGGGGCCATACAAGAGACCCAGTACTTC. Protein sequence: CASSDDGAIQETQYF.